One and the same sample provided the 28 T cell receptor beta chains below, sequenced in a study of cytomegalovirus exposure and HLA in healthy donors. PCR was performed using 60 Vbeta and 13 Jbeta primers. Profiling relied on immunoSEQ multiplex PCR, and the TCRdb table lists in-frame clones only, not all of them. This repertoire shows roughly 110,000 clones, about 79% found once; its top ten account for 2% to 2.5%. Sequenced material: PBMCs. These receptors came from a human donor in good health.

This rearrangement joins TRBV27 to TRBJ1-2; D perhaps matches TRBD1 (6 bases). V was pared by 2 bases and J by 4 bases, with 8 bases between. The CDR3 is 13 amino acids. Germline values: CDR1 MNHEY, CDR2 SMNVEV (reference sequence). CDR3 sequence (DNA): TGTGCCAGCAGTTTAACAGGGCCCTATGGCTACACCTTC. This encodes CASSLTGPYGYTF.

The V and J genes are TRBV4-2 and TRBJ2-2, with a possible D match to TRBD2 (6 bases). CDR3 length equals 16 residues. The germline gives CDR1 LGHNA, CDR2 YNFKEQ. The germline V and J ends were trimmed by 5 bases and 3 bases, with 16 bases remaining between them. In DNA form, the CDR3 reads TGTGCCAGCAGCTACGCCCCGGGACTTTACACCGGGGAGCTGTTTTTT. Its protein product is CASSYAPGLYTGELFF.

The V call is TRBV18, the J call TRBJ2-4; 8 nucleotides match TRBD1. This CDR3 comprises 15 residues. V lost 3 bases to trimming and J lost 8 bases; unmatched junction nucleotides: 9. Germline lookup yields CDR1 KGHSH and CDR2 LQKENI. The CDR3 spells CASSPIGQGRDIQYF. CDR3 DNA sequence: TGTGCCAGCTCACCGATAGGACAGGGTCGGGACATTCAGTACTTC.

The rearrangement uses TRBV15 and TRBJ1-5; the D gene is possibly TRBD1 (5 bases). With 1 base removed from V and 0 bases from J, the gap between germline ends came to 10 bases. The CDR3 loop spans 16 amino acids. Germline loops: CDR1 LNHNV, CDR2 YYDKDF (reference sequence). In nucleotides, the CDR3 is TGTGCCACCAGCAGAGGGGGGGACCCTAGCAATCAGCCCCAGCATTTT. It encodes CATSRGGDPSNQPQHF.

The chain links TRBV5-6 to TRBJ1-2; perhaps TRBD1 as D (6 bases). V lost 6 bases to trimming and J lost 2 bases, with 23 bases between them. The CDR3 consists of 17 residues. Germline CDR1 is SGHDT and CDR2 is YYEEEE. The CDR3 nucleotides are TGTGCCAGCAACTTCCCCCCGCCGCAGGGGCTAAACTATGGCTACACCTTC. It yields the protein CASNFPPPQGLNYGYTF.

The sample holds a few counts of this clone. The rearrangement joins TRBV5-5 to TRBJ2-7; D not resolved. Trimming shortened V by 0 bases and J by 1 base, and 8 bases separated the two germline ends. This CDR3 is 14 amino acids long. Looked up from germline, CDR1 is SGHKS and CDR2 is YYEKEE (reference sequence). The CDR3, as DNA: TGTGCCAGCAGCTTGGTGGGCCGGTCCTACGAGCAGTACTTC. Residues: CASSLVGRSYEQYF.

This clone came up once. This chain joins TRBV2 and TRBJ2-5; D is uncertain. The assigned J gene may be wrong: the sequence end matches TRBJ2-7 better. CDR3 size: 10 residues. Germline V gene lookup returns CDR1 SNHLY and CDR2 FYNNEI. CDR3 DNA sequence: TGTGCCAGCAGTGTACTCGAGCAGTACTTC. It is translated as CASSVLEQYF.

A word on this clone: Other DNA sequences of this sample code for an identical CDR3. V and J are TRBV5-6 and TRBJ2-7, with 8 positions matching TRBD1. Trimming took 5 bases from V and 3 from J; bases not matched to a gene: 4. Germline values: CDR1 SGHDT, CDR2 YYEEEE. The length of the CDR3 is 13 residues. CDR3 loop: CASSRDRSYEQYF. Written as DNA, the CDR3 is TGTGCCAGCAGTCGGGACAGGAGCTACGAGCAGTACTTC.

The chain joins TRBV15 to TRBJ1-1; D is possibly TRBD1 (5 bases). The CDR3 has 13 amino acids. From germline, CDR1 is LNHNV and CDR2 YYDKDF (reference sequence). With 0 bases removed from V and 11 bases from J, the gap between germline ends came to 13 bases. The CDR3 sequence: CATSREGGTVAFF. The DNA for the CDR3 is TGTGCCACCAGCAGAGAGGGCGGGACTGTTGCTTTCTTT.

This clone was seen just once. The chain joins TRBV5-1 to TRBJ2-5; 12 bases are shared with TRBD2. CDR1 is SGHRS and CDR2 is YFSETQ in the germline V gene. Germline trimming cut 4 bases from V and 2 bases from J; bases unmatched to any gene: 3. CDR3 length equals 15 residues. The CDR3 DNA follows: TGCGCCAGCAGCACAGGACTAGCGGGACAAGAGACCCAGTACTTC. Its translation: CASSTGLAGQETQYF.

The chain couples TRBV5-6 to TRBJ1-5; 7 bases match TRBD1. Germline CDR1 SGHDT, CDR2 YYEEEE. The CDR3 has 16 amino acids. Unmatched junction bases numbered 12, after V lost 4 bases and J lost 5 bases. The CDR3 sequence: CASSRGLDREDQPQHF. CDR3 in DNA: TGTGCCAGCAGCCGAGGACTCGACAGGGAAGATCAGCCCCAGCATTTT.

The chain joins TRBV6-1 to TRBJ1-1; TRBD1 might be the D (6 bases). Germline lookup yields CDR1 MNHNS and CDR2 SASEGT. The CDR3 totals 15 residues. V was trimmed by 4 bases and J by 1 base, leaving 13 bases between them. The CDR3 is CASSVRGPWNTEAFF. DNA of the CDR3: TGTGCCAGCAGTGTGCGGGGGCCATGGAACACTGAAGCTTTCTTT.

The rearrangement uses TRBV29-1 and TRBJ1-6, with TRBD1 identical over 8 bases. The CDR3 has 13 residues. Germline trimming cut 5 bases from V and 7 bases from J; bases unmatched to any gene: 4. Looked up from germline, CDR1 is SQVTM and CDR2 is ANQGSEA. CDR3 region: CSVSGGGNSPLHF. The CDR3 bases are TGCAGCGTTTCAGGGGGCGGAAATTCACCCCTCCACTTT.

The rearrangement links TRBV6-1 to TRBJ1-5; D is ambiguous. This CDR3 spans 14 amino acids. V lost 4 bases, J lost 2 bases, and 9 bases lay in between. CDR1 is MNHNS and CDR2 is SASEGT in the germline V gene. The CDR3 DNA reads as TGTGCCAGCAGTGGAGGGTCGGGCAATCAGCCCCAGCATTTT. Translation: CASSGGSGNQPQHF.

This chain connects TRBV18 to TRBJ2-7; 9 bases align to TRBD1. CDR3 length: 14 residues. J gave up 3 bases and V 3 bases, and 3 bases lay outside the gene matches. The germline V gene encodes CDR1 KGHSH and CDR2 LQKENI. In DNA form, the CDR3 reads TGTGCCAGCTCACCCGGGACAGGGAACTACGAGCAGTACTTC. This gives the protein CASSPGTGNYEQYF.

The rearrangement uses TRBV5-5 and TRBJ1-3; TRBD1 agrees at 9 bases. Germline-derived CDR1 and CDR2 are SGHKS and YYEKEE (reference sequence). The CDR3 has 15 residues. V dropped 3 bases and J dropped 1; count of bases not matched to a gene: 2. The CDR3 DNA reads as TGTGCCAGCAGCTGGGGACAGGGATCTGGAAACACCATATATTTT. The encoded protein is CASSWGQGSGNTIYF.

This chain links TRBV28 with TRBJ1-2, with 12 bases fitting TRBD1. Germline loops: CDR1 MDHEN, CDR2 SYDVKM. Losses at the gene ends were 8 bases for V and 6 bases for J; bases not matched to a gene: 10. The CDR3 runs 15 residues. The DNA of the CDR3 is TGTGCCAGCGGAAGGGACAGGGGGCGCAATGATGGCTACACCTTC. Protein sequence: CASGRDRGRNDGYTF.

This clone was detected a few times. This sequence joins TRBV4-2 and TRBJ2-7; 8 bases line up with TRBD2. The germline V gene has CDR1 LGHNA and CDR2 YNFKEQ. CDR3 length: 20 residues. Trimming removed 0 bases from V and 3 bases from J; junction bases left unmatched: 19. CDR3 DNA sequence: TGTGCCAGCAGCCAAGATGGTCGGCTCTCTCCAGCGGGAGCGATCTACGAGCAGTACTTC. It translates to CASSQDGRLSPAGAIYEQYF.

The J gene is TRBJ1-2, the V gene TRBV28; D gene uncertain. CDR3 length: 16 amino acids. CDR1 and CDR2 from the germline V gene are MDHEN and SYDVKM. Trimming pared 4 bases from V and 1 base from J, leaving 16 bases between. Here the CDR3 reads CASSSRGVTLNYGYTF. CDR3 DNA: TGTGCCAGCAGTTCCCGTGGAGTTACCCTTAACTATGGCTACACCTTC.

This chain uses TRBV5-1 with TRBJ2-6; 8 bases align to TRBD1. With 3 bases clipped from V and 3 bases from J, the junction kept 8 bases outside the gene matches. Looked up from germline, CDR1 is SGHRS and CDR2 is YFSETQ. This CDR3 region has 17 residues. The CDR3 is CASSSLQGAGGANVLTF. The DNA for the CDR3 is TGCGCCAGCAGCTCCCTCCAGGGGGCTGGTGGGGCCAACGTCCTGACTTTC.

The CDR3 DNA reads as TGTGCCAGCAGCTTGGCCAGGGCCAGGGATACCGGGGAGCTGTTTTTT. It translates to CASSLARARDTGELFF. The chain recombines TRBV7-2 with TRBJ2-2, with D perhaps matching TRBD1 (5 bases). Germline CDR1 and CDR2: SGHTA and FQGNSA. CDR3 size: 16 residues. Trimming took 3 bases from V and 5 from J, leaving 16 bases between them.

The chain recombines TRBV19 with TRBJ1-1, with 8 positions matching TRBD1. J was trimmed by 2 bases and V by 3 bases; bases with no gene match: 8. The CDR3 sequence is 16 residues long. Germline lookup yields CDR1 LNHDA and CDR2 SQIVND (reference sequence). The CDR3 nucleotides read TGTGCCAGTAGTATTCGAGCAGGGGGCACTAACACTGAAGCTTTCTTT. The encoded protein is CASSIRAGGTNTEAFF.

V is TRBV28 and J is TRBJ1-2; D perhaps matches TRBD1 (6 bases). V was shortened by 1 base and J by 8 bases, with 11 bases between the two germline ends. Germline CDR1 MDHEN, CDR2 SYDVKM. The CDR3 has 13 residues. This CDR3 reads CASSLLGARGYTF. The DNA for the CDR3 is TGTGCCAGCAGTTTATTGGGGGCGCGAGGCTACACCTTC.

The CDR3 here is CASSSGGQPQHF. CDR3 sequence (DNA): TGTGCCAGCAGTTCGGGGGGTCAGCCCCAGCATTTT. This sequence joins TRBV28 and TRBJ1-5; possibly TRBD1 for D (5 bases). Germline V CDR1 and CDR2: MDHEN, SYDVKM. V gave up 4 bases and J gave up 6 bases, with 7 bases separating them. This CDR3 region has 12 residues.

This chain connects TRBV7-9 to TRBJ2-7, with D perhaps matching TRBD1 (6 bases). Between the trimmed V and J ends, which lost 4 bases and 4 bases, there was a span of 20 bases. Germline values: CDR1 SEHNR, CDR2 FQNEAQ (reference sequence). This CDR3 is 16 amino acids long. Here the CDR3 reads CASSSVAGAITYEQYF. The CDR3 nucleotides are TGTGCCAGCAGCTCTGTTGCAGGGGCTATCACTTACGAGCAGTACTTC.

In DNA form, the CDR3 reads TGTGCCAGCAGGGGATCGGGAGGTTTCGCTTTCTTT. It yields the protein CASRGSGGFAFF. V usage is TRBV6-5 and J usage is TRBJ1-1; no clear D. The CDR3 has 12 residues. Trimming removed 6 bases at V and 11 bases at J, with 16 bases between. Germline V CDR1 and CDR2: MNHEY, SVGAGI.

V gene TRBV4-1 combines with J gene TRBJ1-2; 9 bases match TRBD1. J was trimmed by 7 bases and V by 4 bases; bases with no gene match: 7. Germline CDR1 MGHRA, CDR2 YSYEKL. The CDR3 contains 14 residues. The CDR3 DNA sequence: TGCGCCAGCAGCCCTAGGACAGGGGACAGTGGCTACACCTTC. It translates to CASSPRTGDSGYTF.

The table lists this clone with a few counts. The CDR3 nucleotides read TGTGCCAGCAGTTTTACGACTAGCCCAGATACGCAGTATTTT. Encoded protein: CASSFTTSPDTQYF. J is TRBJ2-3 and V is TRBV6-1; 7 bases agree with TRBD2. Trimming removed 5 bases from V and 4 bases from J; junction bases left unmatched: 6. The CDR3 consists of 14 residues. The germline CDR1 and CDR2 sequences are MNHNS and SASEGT.